This T cell receptor beta chain was retrieved from a study of shared clonotypes between healthy human individuals. Study-level background: Each donor contributed plates that comprised three CD4 naive, three CD4 memory, two CD8 naive and one CD8 memory.

The CDR3 sequence is 15 residues long. The germline V gene has CDR1 SEHNR and CDR2 FQNEAQ (reference sequence). V was pared by 5 bases and J by 2 bases, with 13 bases between. TCRdb keeps only in-frame clones here, not all; method: immunoSEQ multiplex PCR. This sample has about 2.3 million clones, with 85% to 95% found just once. Points from the study as a whole: Expectations were that clonotype sharing among donors would be affected by sequencing depth.

A note on this clone: Its antigen is as yet unknown.

The chain joins TRBV7-9 to TRBJ1-3; D perhaps matches TRBD1 (6 bases). The specimen sequenced was naive CD4+ T cells from PBMCs. Subset in this sample: CD45RA+ positively selected. This sequence originates from a man in his late teens or twenties in good health. Some clones in this sample may be carry-over from other donors' samples. The CDR3: CASSPTGLAGNTIYF. CDR3 sequence (DNA): TGTGCCAGCAGCCCCACAGGGTTGGCTGGAAACACCATATATTTT.